Presented here are 23 T cell receptor beta chains from one specimen sequenced in a study of OX40 agonist ivuxolimab in advanced cancers. TCRdb keeps only in-frame clones here, not all; method: immunoSEQ multiplex PCR. This repertoire shows 40,000 or so clones, approximately 87% found once; its top ten account for approximately 35%. The sequencing here drew on CD4+ or CD8+ T cells sorted from blood, taken in a trial of the OX40 agonist ivuxolimab. Receptor source: an adult with an advanced solid tumor such as melanoma, head and neck, liver or kidney cancer.

The CDR3 here is CSVPDRGYSNQPQHF. The CDR3 DNA sequence: TGCAGCGTTCCAGACAGGGGGTATAGCAATCAGCCCCAGCATTTT. The V and J genes are TRBV29-1 and TRBJ1-5, with 9 nucleotides matching TRBD1. The V gene's germline CDR1 is SQVTM and CDR2 ANQGSEA. The CDR3 is 15 residues long. The ends lost 5 bases at V and 0 bases at J; junction bases unmatched: 5.

The count of this clone is one. DNA of the CDR3: TGTGCCAGTAGTATAGGAGACAGCTCCTACGAGCAGTACTTC. Its translation: CASSIGDSSYEQYF. The V and J genes are TRBV19 and TRBJ2-7, with D possibly matching TRBD1 (5 bases). Germline CDR1 reads LNHDA; CDR2 reads SQIVND (reference sequence). V gave up 1 base and J gave up 0 bases, with 7 bases separating them. CDR3 length: 14 amino acids.

The rearrangement links TRBV19 to TRBJ2-1; no reliable D call. The CDR3 has 14 amino acids. Germline V lookup: CDR1 LNHDA, CDR2 SQIVND (reference sequence). V lost 0 bases and J lost 5, with 8 bases in between. The chain's CDR3 is CASSIEALHNEQFF. The CDR3 bases are TGTGCCAGTAGTATAGAAGCTCTCCACAATGAGCAGTTCTTC. The complete variable domain, with remaining parts taken from reference TRBV19 and TRBJ2-1, reads DGGITQSPKYLFRKEGQNVTLSCEQNLNHDAMYWYRQDPGQGLRLIYYSQIVNDFQKGDIAEGYSVSREKKESFPLTVTSAQKNPTAFYLCASSIEALHNEQFFGPGTRLTVL.

V gene TRBV25-1 combines with J gene TRBJ2-7; 9 nucleotides line up with TRBD2. Trimming took 1 base from V and 6 from J; bases not matched to a gene: 7. The germline V gene has CDR1 MGHDK and CDR2 SYGVNS. The CDR3 is 15 residues long. The CDR3 spells CASSEWGGRAPEQYF. The CDR3 nucleotides are TGTGCCAGCAGTGAATGGGGCGGGAGGGCCCCCGAGCAGTACTTC.

In its sample, this clone was seen a few times. The J gene is TRBJ1-2, the V gene TRBV7-1; 7 bases agree with TRBD1. TRBV7-1 is identified as an open reading frame with a role that is uncertain. The CDR3 length is 12 residues. V lost 5 bases to trimming and J lost 8 bases; unmatched junction nucleotides: 5. CDR3 DNA: TGTGCCAGCAGCGTATACAGGGGAGGCTACACCTTC. Amino acid sequence: CASSVYRGGYTF.

The rearrangement links TRBV7-9 to TRBJ2-7; maybe TRBD1 (5 bases). The germline V and J ends were trimmed by 2 bases and 1 base, with 9 bases remaining between them. Looked up from germline, CDR1 is SEHNR and CDR2 is FQNEAQ (reference sequence). This CDR3 spans 14 amino acids. CDR3 region: CASSLRQGSYEQYF. The CDR3 region has the DNA TGTGCCAGCAGCTTACGTCAGGGATCCTACGAGCAGTACTTC.

The gene calls are TRBV2 and TRBJ2-5, with a tentative D call TRBD1 (6 bases). Germline CDR1 is SNHLY and CDR2 is FYNNEI. Trimming took off 7 bases at V and 4 bases at J, with 7 bases between the two ends. The CDR3 totals 11 residues. This chain's CDR3 is CASKQGETQYF. CDR3 DNA: TGTGCCAGCAAACAGGGAGAGACCCAGTACTTC.

V gene TRBV2 combines with J gene TRBJ2-7; 7 bases are a match to TRBD2. Looked up from germline, CDR1 is SNHLY and CDR2 is FYNNEI. The CDR3 contains 15 residues. V shed 8 bases and J 2 bases; nucleotides not matched to a gene: 12. The CDR3 loop is CASSPRLAQTYEQYF. In DNA, the CDR3 is TGTGCCAGCTCTCCCCGACTAGCCCAGACCTACGAGCAGTACTTC.

The chain joins TRBV5-4 to TRBJ2-3, with 8 bases lining up with TRBD1. Germline-derived CDR1 and CDR2 are SGHNT and YYREEE (reference sequence). The CDR3 is 15 residues long. Unmatched junction bases numbered 10, after V lost 4 bases and J lost 6 bases. The CDR3 region is CASSPVDTGGDTQYF. The CDR3 DNA is TGTGCCAGCAGCCCCGTTGATACAGGGGGGGATACGCAGTATTTT.

V usage is TRBV28 and J usage is TRBJ2-1; no clear D gene. This CDR3 has 13 residues. Trimming cost V 5 bases and J 4 bases, with 9 bases left between them. The germline V gene has CDR1 MDHEN and CDR2 SYDVKM. CDR3 region: CASSPNTYNEQFF. As DNA, the CDR3 is TGTGCCAGCAGTCCAAACACATACAATGAGCAGTTCTTC.

The V call is TRBV5-1, the J call TRBJ2-3; no reliable D call. Germline lookup yields CDR1 SGHRS and CDR2 YFSETQ. The CDR3 has 15 residues. V gave up 0 bases and J gave up 0 bases, with 8 bases separating them. This chain's CDR3 is CASSLGGVSTDTQYF. CDR3 coding DNA: TGCGCCAGCAGCTTGGGTGGGGTGAGCACAGATACGCAGTATTTT.

The CDR3 spells CASSFSGETQYF. In DNA, the CDR3 is TGTGCCAGCAGCTTCTCCGGGGAGACCCAGTACTTC. The chain is built from TRBV5-6 and TRBJ2-5; D is uncertain. This CDR3 contains 12 residues. Germline V gene data show CDR1 as SGHDT and CDR2 as YYEEEE. Trimming cost V 2 bases and J 5 bases, with 7 bases left between them. Full variable domain (outside the CDR3, taken from reference TRBV5-6 and TRBJ2-5): DAGVTQSPTHLIKTRGQQVTLRCSPKSGHDTVSWYQQALGQGPQFIFQYYEEEERQRGNFPDRFSGHQFPNYSSELNVNALLLGDSALYLCASSFSGETQYFGPGTRLLVL.

The rearrangement uses TRBV5-1 and TRBJ2-3, with TRBD2 identical over 12 bases. Germline values: CDR1 SGHRS, CDR2 YFSETQ. Trimming took 0 bases from V and 1 from J; bases not matched to a gene: 0. CDR3 size: 16 residues. The CDR3 nucleotides are TGCGCCAGCAGCTTGGGACTAGCGGGGGGCACAGATACGCAGTATTTT. This translates into CASSLGLAGGTDTQYF. Variable domain in full (rest from reference TRBV5-1 and TRBJ2-3): KAGVTQTPRYLIKTRGQQVTLSCSPISGHRSVSWYQQTPGQGLQFLFEYFSETQRNKGNFPGRFSGRQFSNSRSEMNVSTLELGDSALYLCASSLGLAGGTDTQYFGPGTRLTVL.

The J gene is TRBJ2-7, the V gene TRBV7-8, with a possible D match to TRBD1 (6 bases). Germline CDR1 SGHVS, CDR2 FQNEAQ. V lost 3 bases and J 0 bases, leaving 9 bases between the germline ends. This CDR3 has 14 amino acids. CDR3 region: CASSLDSYSYEQYF. The CDR3 DNA sequence: TGTGCCAGCAGCTTGGACAGTTACTCCTACGAGCAGTACTTC.

Comments on this clone: One end of the junction varies from germline; a read error may be responsible. The chain combines TRBV5-1 with TRBJ2-7; D tentatively fits TRBD1 or TRBD2 (7 bases each). Germline assignment: CDR1 SGHRS and CDR2 YFSETQ. CDR3 size: 17 residues. The CDR3 here is CTSSRDQGGIGGYEQYF. Written as DNA, the CDR3 is TGCACCAGCAGCCGGGACCAGGGGGGGATCGGAGGTTACGAGCAGTACTTC.

The gene calls are TRBV22-1 and TRBJ2-3; TRBD1 is the table's D call and was not checked against the DNA. TRBV22-1 is listed as a pseudogene. CDR3 length equals 14 residues. The CDR3 coding sequence is TGTCCTGGGAGCGCACGGCAGGCAAAAGATACGCAGTATTTT. It yields the protein CPGSARQAKDTQYF.

V is TRBV7-8 and J is TRBJ2-7; 9 bases are shared with TRBD1. Germline assignment: CDR1 SGHVS and CDR2 FQNEAQ. The junction had 9 bases not matched to a gene; V was cut back by 6 bases and J by 0 bases. The CDR3 contains 16 residues. The CDR3 nucleotides are TGTGCCAGCAGTCAAAACAGGGGGCGACCCTCCTACGAGCAGTACTTC. It is translated as CASSQNRGRPSYEQYF.

The V gene is TRBV14, the J gene TRBJ2-1, with 7 bases identical to TRBD1. Trimming removed 1 base from V and 9 bases from J; junction bases left unmatched: 3. Per the germline V gene, CDR1 is SGHDN and CDR2 is FVKESK. CDR3 size: 13 residues. CDR3: CASSQGYRGEQFF. The CDR3 coding sequence is TGTGCCAGCAGCCAAGGCTACAGGGGTGAGCAGTTCTTC.

The chain recombines TRBV6-4 with TRBJ1-1; no firm D call. The CDR3 totals 13 residues. V was cut by 5 bases and J by 5 bases, with 12 bases left in between. Germline assignment: CDR1 MRHNA and CDR2 SNTAGT. In DNA, the CDR3 is TGTGCCAGCAGTTTGACTGAGGGTACTGAAGCTTTCTTT. It codes for CASSLTEGTEAFF.

The chain couples TRBV21-1 to TRBJ2-2; TRBD1 is the table's D call and was not checked against the DNA. TRBV21-1 is a known pseudogene. This CDR3 comprises 16 residues. The CDR3 spells CASSLKDREVSGELFF. CDR3 DNA sequence: TGTGCCAGCAGCCTAAAGGACAGGGAAGTGTCCGGGGAGCTGTTTTTT.

V gene TRBV4-1 combines with J gene TRBJ1-2; TRBD1 agrees at 7 bases. Per the germline V gene, CDR1 is MGHRA and CDR2 is YSYEKL. The CDR3 loop spans 15 amino acids. V shed 5 bases and J 0 bases; nucleotides not matched to a gene: 6. CDR3 sequence (DNA): TGCGCCAGCAGCACCAGACAGGGTACTAACTATGGCTACACCTTC. Its translation: CASSTRQGTNYGYTF.

The V call is TRBV7-3, the J call TRBJ1-4, with D unclear. Germline loops: CDR1 SGHTA, CDR2 FQGTGA. CDR3 length: 14 amino acids. Deletions cut 3 bases from V and 0 bases from J, with 5 bases between. The CDR3 loop reads CASSFGSTNEKLFF. Here the CDR3 DNA reads TGTGCCAGCAGCTTCGGGTCAACTAATGAAAAACTGTTTTTT.

The rearrangement links TRBV10-2 to TRBJ1-2, with D unclear. Germline-derived CDR1 and CDR2 are WSHSY and SAAADI. This CDR3 has 14 residues. V was cut by 5 bases and J by 0 bases, with 10 bases left in between. The CDR3 bases are TGCGCCAGCAGTCCGCAGACTACTAACTATGGCTACACCTTC. Residues: CASSPQTTNYGYTF.